This TCR beta chain was captured in a study of T cell repertoires in cytomegalovirus infection. Study results and limitations: Cumulative frequency (of public TCR beta family members) identified carriers of CMV plus the relevant HLA. Clonotype analysis showed dominance of the ex vivo response by HLA-C-restricted CMV-specific TCR beta clonotypes.

TCRdb processed the reads anew with MiXCR; each CDR3 protein has one entry. This repertoire shows over 100,000 distinct CDR3 sequences, 25% to 30% found once; its top ten account for 81%. This CDR3 region has 14 residues. Germline CDR1 SGHAT, CDR2 FQNNGV. V was clipped by 0 bases and J by 5 bases; unmatched bases: 2. This clonotype was seen at least ten times. Its antigen is not known. The specimen was CD8+ T cells from cultured PBMCs, collected from culture after CMV antigen stimulation. The sequence was collected from a human donor in good health (CMV status not recorded). Some clones in this sample may be carry-over from other donors' samples. V usage is TRBV11-2 and J usage is TRBJ2-3; 7 positions agree with TRBD1. The CDR3 coding sequence is TGTGCCAGCAGCTTAGAGGGACAGATAGATACGCAGTATTTT. It codes for CASSLEGQIDTQYF.